The rows below give T cell receptor beta chains drawn from one sample of a study of cytomegalovirus exposure and HLA in healthy donors. TCRdb keeps only in-frame clones here, not all; method: immunoSEQ multiplex PCR. The data contain around 180,000 clones, roughly 85% of them singletons. The sequenced sample consisted of PBMCs. The source of these receptors is a woman between 40 and 50 years old in good health and CMV-seronegative. CDR3s include the opening cysteine and the closing phenylalanine or tryptophan. A D gene is named only where the DNA matches it firmly. Clone size is given for some rows only: seen once, a few or many times, or a class if the clone is expanded.

D	V	J	size	CDR3	DNA
TRBD1	TRBV19	TRBJ1-5	-	CASSIGQGFQPQHF	TGTGCCAGTAGTATCGGACAGGGGTTTCAGCCCCAGCATTTT
TRBD1	TRBV5-1	TRBJ1-2	-	CASSKSQGGGGYTF	TGCGCCAGCAGCAAATCTCAGGGGGGCGGTGGCTACACCTTC
-	TRBV7-9	TRBJ1-2	-	CATPPASADYGYTF	TGTGCCACCCCACCCGCCTCCGCGGACTATGGCTACACCTTC
-	TRBV7-2	TRBJ1-1	-	CASSPSYGAPRTEAFF	TGTGCCAGCAGCCCTAGTTATGGGGCCCCGAGGACTGAAGCTTTCTTT
TRBD1	TRBV9	TRBJ1-2	-	CASSVGSGGEYGYTF	TGTGCCAGCAGCGTGGGGTCAGGGGGCGAGTATGGCTACACCTTC
-	TRBV6-5	TRBJ1-1	-	CASSYSNGREAFF	TGTGCCAGCAGTTACTCGAATGGGCGTGAAGCTTTCTTT
TRBD2	TRBV7-7	TRBJ2-7	-	CASSQGLAGVGYEQYF	TGTGCTAGCAGCCAAGGACTAGCGGGAGTCGGCTACGAGCAGTACTTC
-	TRBV6-5	TRBJ1-6	-	CASSDRTGNSPLHF	TGTGCCAGCAGTGACCGGACGGGGAATTCACCCCTCCACTTT
TRBD1	TRBV5-4	TRBJ2-1	few	CASSLAGTGLYEQFF	TGTGCCAGCAGCCTGGCCGGGACAGGGCTTTATGAGCAGTTCTTC
TRBD2	TRBV13	TRBJ2-5	few	CASSTTGTTDGTQYF	TGTGCCAGCAGCACGACCGGGACTACCGACGGGACCCAGTACTTC
-	TRBV6-5	TRBJ2-1	-	CASSPGGPNEQFF	TGTGCCAGCAGTCCCGGGGGTCCCAATGAGCAGTTCTTC
TRBD1	TRBV6-5	TRBJ1-3	-	CASSRTGAGNTIYF	TGTGCCAGCAGCCGGACAGGGGCTGGAAACACCATATATTTT
-	TRBV9	TRBJ1-2	-	CASSGQTEIYGYTF	TGTGCCAGCAGCGGACAGACAGAGATCTATGGCTACACCTTC
TRBD1	TRBV29-1	TRBJ1-6	once	CSVQTGSDSPLHF	TGCAGCGTCCAGACAGGGTCGGATTCACCCCTCCACTTT
-	TRBV10-3	TRBJ2-1	once	CAISDTTPNEQFF	TGTGCCATCAGCGACACCACCCCCAATGAGCAGTTCTTC
-	TRBV27	TRBJ1-6	-	CASSFAGNNSPLHF	TGTGCCAGCAGTTTTGCAGGGAACAATTCACCCCTCCACTTT
-	TRBV9	TRBJ2-6	-	CASSVAQASGANVLTF	TGTGCCAGCAGCGTAGCTCAAGCCTCTGGGGCCAACGTCCTGACTTTC
-	TRBV5-4	TRBJ2-7	-	CASRTPGGEQYF	TGTGCCAGCAGAACCCCCGGGGGCGAGCAGTACTTC
-	TRBV5-1	TRBJ1-3	few	CASSLDQGAGNTIYF	TGCGCCAGCAGCTTGGACCAAGGGGCTGGAAACACCATATATTTT
-	TRBV30	TRBJ2-1	-	CAWSAFNEQFF	TGTGCCTGGAGTGCCTTCAATGAGCAGTTCTTC
-	TRBV2	TRBJ1-5	-	CASGWEGRGNQPQHF	TGTGCCAGCGGCTGGGAGGGCAGGGGTAATCAGCCCCAGCATTTT
TRBD1	TRBV28	TRBJ2-3	-	CASSSTRQGTDTQYF	TGTGCCAGCAGTTCCACTCGACAGGGAACAGATACGCAGTATTTT
TRBD1	TRBV5-6	TRBJ2-1	-	CASSGTVNNEQFF	TGTGCCAGCAGCGGGACAGTTAACAATGAGCAGTTCTTC
-	TRBV30	TRBJ1-3	-	CAWQGNTIYF	TGTGCCTGGCAGGGAAACACCATATATTTT
-	TRBV28	TRBJ2-7	-	CASTSRVREQYF	TGTGCCAGCACCTCCCGAGTCCGCGAGCAGTACTTC
-	TRBV11-3	TRBJ1-1	-	CASSLEGEDRYTEAFF	TGTGCCAGCAGCTTAGAAGGGGAGGATCGGTACACTGAAGCTTTCTTT
-	TRBV27	TRBJ2-5	-	CASIARRGRKTHQEYF	TGTGCCAGCATCGCTAGGAGGGGACGGAAAACGCACCAGGAGTACTTC
TRBD1	TRBV28	TRBJ2-7	-	CASSPGTVISYEQYF	TGTGCCAGCAGTCCCGGGACAGTGATTAGCTACGAGCAGTACTTC
-	TRBV19	TRBJ1-5	once	CASSDTGRGQPQHF	TGTGCCAGTAGCGACACAGGGCGAGGCCAGCCCCAGCATTTT
-	TRBV7-9	TRBJ2-1	-	CASSPTGDWYNEQFF	TGTGCCAGCAGCCCAACGGGGGACTGGTACAATGAGCAGTTCTTC
-	TRBV5-1	TRBJ1-1	few	CASSFSTAEAFF	TGCGCCAGCAGCTTCTCAACAGCTGAAGCTTTCTTT
-	TRBV7-9	TRBJ2-5	-	CASSTQGPQTQYF	TGTGCCAGCAGCACCCAGGGTCCGCAGACCCAGTACTTC
TRBD1	TRBV7-2	TRBJ2-6	once	CASSRTGSGANVLTF	TGTGCCAGCAGCAGGACAGGGTCTGGGGCCAACGTCCTGACTTTC
TRBD1	TRBV6-6	TRBJ2-7	-	CASSYKGDRKSYEQYF	TGTGCCAGCAGTTACAAAGGGGACAGAAAATCCTACGAGCAGTACTTC
-	TRBV6-1	TRBJ2-5	-	CASSDGFRAKETQYF	TGTGCCAGCAGTGACGGGTTCAGGGCGAAAGAGACCCAGTACTTC
TRBD1	TRBV10-3	TRBJ2-1	-	CAISETGARNEQFF	TGTGCCATCAGTGAGACAGGGGCCCGCAATGAGCAGTTCTTC
TRBD1	TRBV6-4	TRBJ1-5	once	CASAEGAGNQPQHF	TGTGCCAGCGCCGAGGGGGCCGGCAATCAGCCCCAGCATTTT
TRBD2	TRBV10-3	TRBJ2-2	-	CATRGLAGATGELFF	TGTGCCACCAGGGGGCTAGCGGGAGCCACCGGGGAGCTGTTTTTT
-	TRBV27	TRBJ2-5	-	CASSSFPIRYQETQYF	TGTGCCAGCAGTTCTTTTCCTATACGTTACCAAGAGACCCAGTACTTC
-	TRBV29-1	TRBJ2-3	-	CSARRQAVTDTQYF	TGCAGCGCCCGACGACAGGCCGTCACAGATACGCAGTATTTT
TRBD2	TRBV14	TRBJ2-1	-	CASSHWIAGASYNEQFF	TGTGCCAGCAGCCATTGGATAGCGGGGGCCTCCTACAATGAGCAGTTCTTC
-	TRBV12-5	TRBJ1-1	-	CASGRAFF	TGTGCTTCGGGTCGGGCTTTCTTT
-	TRBV18	TRBJ2-7	-	CASSPLDSSGEQYF	TGTGCCAGCTCACCACTGGACAGTTCGGGGGAGCAGTACTTC
-	TRBV25-1	TRBJ1-1	-	CASSERRDPGTEAFF	TGTGCCAGCAGTGAAAGGCGAGACCCAGGGACTGAAGCTTTCTTT
-	TRBV11-2	TRBJ2-7	-	CASSLDPFSSYEQYF	TGTGCCAGCAGCTTAGACCCTTTCAGCTCCTACGAGCAGTACTTC
-	TRBV7-9	TRBJ1-5	-	CASSQTGRRDQPQHF	TGTGCCAGCAGCCAAACAGGGAGACGGGATCAGCCCCAGCATTTT
-	TRBV9	TRBJ1-5	-	CASSVGGYNQPQHF	TGTGCCAGCAGCGTAGGAGGGTACAATCAGCCCCAGCATTTT
TRBD2	TRBV27	TRBJ2-2	once	CASSLSPSGGAGELFF	TGTGCCAGCAGTTTATCACCTAGCGGGGGGGCGGGGGAGCTGTTTTTT
-	TRBV14	TRBJ1-5	-	CASSQDLESPQHF	TGTGCCAGCAGCCAAGATCTCGAGTCACCCCAGCATTTT
-	TRBV6-6	TRBJ2-1	few	CASSSSSYNEQFF	TGTGCCAGCAGTTCCAGCTCCTACAATGAGCAGTTCTTC